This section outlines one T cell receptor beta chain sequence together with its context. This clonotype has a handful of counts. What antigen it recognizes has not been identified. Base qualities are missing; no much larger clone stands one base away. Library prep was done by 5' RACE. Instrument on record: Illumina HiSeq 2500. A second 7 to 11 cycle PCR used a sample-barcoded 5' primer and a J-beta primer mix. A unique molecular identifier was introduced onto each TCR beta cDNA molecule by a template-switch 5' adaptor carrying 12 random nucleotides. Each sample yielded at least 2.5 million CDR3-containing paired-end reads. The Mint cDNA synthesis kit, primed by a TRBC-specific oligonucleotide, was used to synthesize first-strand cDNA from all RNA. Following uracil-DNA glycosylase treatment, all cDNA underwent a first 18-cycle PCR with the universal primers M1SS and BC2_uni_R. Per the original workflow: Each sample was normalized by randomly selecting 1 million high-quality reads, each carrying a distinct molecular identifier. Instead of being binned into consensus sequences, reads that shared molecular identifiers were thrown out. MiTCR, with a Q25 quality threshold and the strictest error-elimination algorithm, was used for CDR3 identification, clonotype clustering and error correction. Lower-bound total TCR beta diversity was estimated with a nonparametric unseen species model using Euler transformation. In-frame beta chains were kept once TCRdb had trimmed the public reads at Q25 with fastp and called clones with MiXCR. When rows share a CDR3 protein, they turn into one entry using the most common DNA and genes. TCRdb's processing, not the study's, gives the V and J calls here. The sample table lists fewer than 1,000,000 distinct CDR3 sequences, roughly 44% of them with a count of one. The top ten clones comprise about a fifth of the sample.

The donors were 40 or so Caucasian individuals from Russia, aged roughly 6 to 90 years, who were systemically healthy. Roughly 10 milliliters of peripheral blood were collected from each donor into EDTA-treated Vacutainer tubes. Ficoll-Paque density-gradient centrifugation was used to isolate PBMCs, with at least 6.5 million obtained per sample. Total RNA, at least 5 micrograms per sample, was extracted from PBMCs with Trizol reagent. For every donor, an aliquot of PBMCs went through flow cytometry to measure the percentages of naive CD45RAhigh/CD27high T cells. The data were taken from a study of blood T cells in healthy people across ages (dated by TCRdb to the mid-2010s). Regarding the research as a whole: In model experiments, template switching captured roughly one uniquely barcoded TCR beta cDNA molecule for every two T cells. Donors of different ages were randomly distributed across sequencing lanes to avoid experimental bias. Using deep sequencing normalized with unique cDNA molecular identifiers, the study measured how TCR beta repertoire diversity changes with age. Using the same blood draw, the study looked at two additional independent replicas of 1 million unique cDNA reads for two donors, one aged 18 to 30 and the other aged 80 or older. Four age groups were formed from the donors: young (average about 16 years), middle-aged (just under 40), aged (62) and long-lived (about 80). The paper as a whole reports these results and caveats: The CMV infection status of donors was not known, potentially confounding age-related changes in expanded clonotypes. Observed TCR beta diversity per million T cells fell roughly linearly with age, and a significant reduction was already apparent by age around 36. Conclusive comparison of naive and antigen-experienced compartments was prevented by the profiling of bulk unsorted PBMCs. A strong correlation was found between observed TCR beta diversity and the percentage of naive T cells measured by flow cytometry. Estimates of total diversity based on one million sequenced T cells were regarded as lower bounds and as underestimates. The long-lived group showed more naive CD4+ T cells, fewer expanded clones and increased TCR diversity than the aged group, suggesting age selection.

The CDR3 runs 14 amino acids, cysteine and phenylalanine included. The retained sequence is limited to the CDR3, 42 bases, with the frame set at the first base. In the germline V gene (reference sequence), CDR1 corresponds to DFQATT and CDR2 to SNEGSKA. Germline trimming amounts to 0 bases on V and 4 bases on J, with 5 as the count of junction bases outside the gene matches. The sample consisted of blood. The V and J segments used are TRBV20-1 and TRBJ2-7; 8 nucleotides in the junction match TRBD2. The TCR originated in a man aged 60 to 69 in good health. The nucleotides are TGCAGTGCTAGAGAAAGCGGGGGTCTTTACGAGCAGTACTTC. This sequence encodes CSARESGGLYEQYF.